This T cell receptor beta chain was observed in a study of neurological immune-mediated disorders (dated by TCRdb to the late 2010s). About the investigation overall: Peripheral blood TCR-beta repertoires from patients with HTLV-I-associated myelopathy (HAM/TSP), patients with multiple sclerosis, and healthy controls were compared in the study using UMI-based sequencing. The cohort was made up of approximately 65 subjects, consisting of roughly 14 HAM/TSP patients, some 35 multiple sclerosis patients and around 20 healthy controls. The approximately 110 TCR-beta libraries included longitudinal samples, technical triplicates and paired sorted CD4+ and CD8+ T-cell subsets alongside PBMC samples.

cDNA was synthesized by template-switch 5'RACE using a primer with a 10-nucleotide random unique molecular identifier that tagged each TCR transcript. Every sequencing run yielded over 180 million TCR-beta sequences covering 15-18 subjects. The RNeasy kit was used to extract total RNA. The KAPA Real-time Library Amplification kit was used to amplify TCR-beta VDJ regions with primers for the TCR constant region and the 5'RACE anchor. A first PCR added sample indexes and Illumina adaptors, and a second PCR then raised library yield. The roughly 650 bp TCR product was size-selected on a 2% E-gel SizeSelection system after Ampure bead purification. Library quality was checked on a Bioanalyzer, concentration was measured with Qubit, and libraries were quantified with the Kapa Library Quantification kit before pooling. An Illumina HiSeq 2500 sequenced the libraries paired-end 2 x 150 bp. To increase sequence diversity, about 25-30% phiX was spiked into each library pool. The original methods were these. The UMI-based MiGEC pipeline processed quality-filtered reads and removed over 85% of raw TCR sequences during error correction. VDJ genes were aligned to IMGT germline references, and clonotypes were defined by unique CDR3 amino acid sequence plus V-J genes. VDJtools evaluated clonal expansion, Shannon diversity and CDR3 relatedness (CalcPairwiseDistances, ClusterSamples); CLCbio workbench built phylogenetic trees. A clone was classed as expanded if it had 8 or more unique UMIs, a cutoff based on coefficient-of-variation modelling across technical triplicates. Starting from the raw public reads, TCRdb applied fastp trimming at Q25, assembled clones with MiXCR and retained in-frame beta chains. CDR3 protein duplicates are merged, each entry listing the most common genes and DNA. The V and J calls, along with clone size, are taken from TCRdb and not from the paper's own processing. Here the sample has 55,000 to 65,000 distinct CDR3 sequences; 9.5% to 15% occur a single time. The biggest ten clones account for about 10% of the sample.

The CDR3 holds 15 amino acids from the cysteine to the phenylalanine. Just CDR3 DNA is preserved here, 45 bases in frame from base 1. CDR1 and CDR2 were assigned from the germline V gene (reference sequence) as LGHDT and YNNKEL. Paper-wide results and their limitations: Across subjects, expanded clones never shared an identical CDR3 amino acid sequence, which suggests that the TCR-beta repertoires in every group were private. TCR clonal expansion was greatest in HAM/TSP patients and smallest in MS patients, who ranked below even healthy controls.

Unsorted PBMC libraries were generated from 2 million PBMCs stored in RNAlater at -80 °C until RNA extraction. Peripheral blood was subjected to Ficoll-Hypaque density gradient centrifugation to isolate PBMCs, which were then cryopreserved in liquid nitrogen. Worth noting for this clonotype: Its cognate antigen has yet to be identified. It may be a read error: a sequence one base away is much more abundant.

Input material: PBMCs. The clonotype was recovered from a woman aged 60-75 years with HTLV-1-associated myelopathy (HAM/TSP). The rearrangement combines TRBV3-1 with TRBJ1-4, with the D gene not confidently named. The DNA sequence reads TGTACCAGCAGCCCCGGAGGGAGACCTAATGAAAAACTGTTTTTT. This translates into CTSSPGGRPNEKLFF.